These 32 T cell receptor beta chains share one sample of origin, sequenced in a study of B cell selection in AIRE deficiency. CD4+CD127+ cells were sorted as the conventional CD4 T cells. Profiling relied on immunoSEQ multiplex PCR, and the TCRdb table lists in-frame clones only, not all of them. In the table there are more than 25,000 clones, about 95% of which are singletons. Sequencing was performed on CD4+CD127+ conventional T cells sorted from PBMCs. These receptors all stem from a human donor in good health.

The count of this clone is one. The V gene is TRBV7-9, the J gene TRBJ1-1, with D perhaps TRBD1 (5 bases). Trimming stripped 1 base from V and 3 bases from J, with 6 bases between. The V gene's germline CDR1 is SEHNR and CDR2 FQNEAQ (reference sequence). CDR3 length: 13 amino acids. The DNA for the CDR3 is TGTGCCAGCAGCTTAGGGGGGGACACTGAAGCTTTCTTT. This codes for CASSLGGDTEAFF.

The sample holds one count of this clone. The chain couples TRBV7-1 to TRBJ1-2; 12 bases line up with TRBD1. TRBV7-1 is an open reading frame, and its role is uncertain. Trimming removed 4 bases from V and 3 bases from J; junction bases left unmatched: 6. CDR3 length: 16 amino acids. CDR3 bases: TGTGCCAGCAGCTTGGGGACAGGGGGCCGGGACTATGGCTACACCTTC. Protein product: CASSLGTGGRDYGYTF.

Remarks on this clone: A read error may produce the germline difference seen at one junction end. The chain combines TRBV5-1 with TRBJ2-7, with a weak D call TRBD1 (6 bases). Germline CDR1 reads SGHRS; CDR2 reads YFSETQ. This CDR3 has 14 amino acids. The CDR3 DNA reads as TGTGCCAGCAACAAACAGGGTGCGGCCTACGAGCAGTACTTC. Encoded protein: CASNKQGAAYEQYF.

The rearrangement uses TRBV7-6 and TRBJ1-6; D remains unclear. Germline CDR1 is SGHVS and CDR2 is FNYEAQ. The CDR3 consists of 15 residues. Trimming removed 0 bases from V and 7 bases from J, with 10 bases in between. Here the CDR3 DNA reads TGTGCCAGCAGCTTAGCGTCCATGGGGAATTCACCCCTCCACTTT. Its translation: CASSLASMGNSPLHF.

This clone has only one observation. V gene TRBV18 combines with J gene TRBJ2-4; D is ambiguous. V was shortened by 2 bases and J by 4 bases, with 9 bases between the two germline ends. The length of the CDR3 is 14 residues. Germline V gives CDR1 KGHSH, CDR2 LQKENI. CDR3 sequence: CASSPTTQKNIQYF. CDR3 DNA: TGTGCCAGCTCACCAACGACCCAAAAAAACATTCAGTACTTC. The complete variable domain, with remaining parts taken from reference TRBV18 and TRBJ2-4, reads NAGVMQNPRHLVRRRGQEARLRCSPMKGHSHVYWYRQLPEEGLKFMVYLQKENIIDESGMPKERFSAEFPKEGPSILRIQQVVRGDSAAYFCASSPTTQKNIQYFGAGTRLSVL.

The V call is TRBV30, the J call TRBJ1-5; a possible D gene is TRBD1 (6 bases). V was clipped by 0 bases and J by 15 bases, with 18 bases between them. Germline values: CDR1 GTSNPN, CDR2 SVGIG (reference sequence). This CDR3 is built from 13 residues. In DNA form, the CDR3 reads TGTGCCTGGAGTGTGGGGGGCGGCGATTGGGTGCATTTT. This gives the protein CAWSVGGGDWVHF.

This clone was picked up a small number of times. V usage is TRBV5-1 and J usage is TRBJ2-2; 8 nucleotides align to TRBD1. Germline CDR1 SGHRS, CDR2 YFSETQ. Trimming cost V 0 bases and J 6 bases; bases outside gene matches: 7. This CDR3 region has 16 residues. For the CDR3, the DNA is TGCGCCAGCAGCTTGGGGAGCAGGGGGCAGGCCGGGGAGCTGTTTTTT. Translating gives CASSLGSRGQAGELFF. Filled out from reference TRBV5-1 and TRBJ2-2, the complete variable domain reads KAGVTQTPRYLIKTRGQQVTLSCSPISGHRSVSWYQQTPGQGLQFLFEYFSETQRNKGNFPGRFSGRQFSNSRSEMNVSTLELGDSALYLCASSLGSRGQAGELFFGEGSRLTVL.

This chain links TRBV18 with TRBJ2-3; TRBD1 matches 9 bases. This CDR3 is built from 15 residues. Per germline, CDR1 KGHSH and CDR2 LQKENI. The trim removed 0 bases at V and 6 bases at J, leaving 4 bases unmatched. Here the CDR3 DNA reads TGTGCCAGCTCACCACCGACAGGGGGAAGGGATACGCAGTATTTT. Encoded protein: CASSPPTGGRDTQYF.

This chain uses TRBV29-1 with TRBJ2-3; no definite D call. The germline CDR1 and CDR2 sequences are SQVTM and ANQGSEA. V was shortened by 3 bases and J by 0 bases, with 7 bases between the two germline ends. There are 13 residues in the CDR3. The CDR3 coding sequence is TGCAGCGTTGACCTGGGTAGCACAGATACGCAGTATTTT. Residues: CSVDLGSTDTQYF.

This clone showed up just once. This chain links TRBV11-2 with TRBJ2-7; D gene ambiguous. Germline V CDR1 and CDR2: SGHAT, FQNNGV. V was shortened by 3 bases and J by 0 bases, with 12 bases between the two germline ends. The CDR3 is 15 residues long. CDR3: CASSFGPLSSYEQYF. CDR3 nucleotides: TGTGCCAGCAGCTTCGGGCCCCTAAGCTCCTACGAGCAGTACTTC.

The chain is built from TRBV15 and TRBJ1-4, with D possibly being TRBD1 (6 bases). Trimming left V 1 base short and J 8 bases short, with 23 bases between. Germline V CDR1 and CDR2: LNHNV, YYDKDF (reference sequence). The CDR3 has 18 amino acids. The CDR3: CATSRGDLRGGTGEKLFF. The CDR3, as DNA: TGTGCCACCAGCAGAGGTGACCTTAGGGGGGGTACGGGCGAAAAACTGTTTTTT.

This clone has only one observation. The chain couples TRBV4-1 to TRBJ2-7, with 7 bases lining up with TRBD2. Germline CDR1 and CDR2: MGHRA and YSYEKL. The trim removed 4 bases at V and 4 bases at J, leaving 4 bases unmatched. The length of the CDR3 is 13 residues. This CDR3 reads CASSRGGGYEQYF. CDR3 DNA: TGCGCCAGCAGCCGTGGCGGGGGATACGAGCAGTACTTC.

The chain links TRBV5-1 to TRBJ2-7, with 16 bases aligning to TRBD2. This CDR3 region has 17 residues. V lost 4 bases, J lost 0 bases, and 4 bases stayed unmatched. Germline assignment: CDR1 SGHRS and CDR2 YFSETQ. The chain's CDR3 is CASSSGTSGGASYEQYF. CDR3 DNA sequence: TGCGCCAGCAGCAGCGGGACTAGCGGGGGGGCCTCCTACGAGCAGTACTTC.

This sequence joins TRBV2 and TRBJ1-1; 8 bases line up with TRBD1. The J segment lost 8 bases and the V segment lost 2 bases, leaving 7 bases of the junction unmatched. The CDR3 has 14 residues. Per the germline V gene, CDR1 is SNHLY and CDR2 is FYNNEI. In DNA form, the CDR3 reads TGTGCCAGCAGTGAACGGACAGGGAAAGGGGAAGCTTTCTTT. It translates to CASSERTGKGEAFF.

J is TRBJ2-7 and V is TRBV29-1; D not resolved. V gave up 4 bases and J gave up 6 bases, with 10 bases separating them. CDR1 is SQVTM and CDR2 is ANQGSEA in the germline V gene. CDR3 length equals 11 residues. CDR3 residues: CSVGSVGEQYF. CDR3 DNA sequence: TGCAGCGTTGGTAGTGTGGGCGAGCAGTACTTC.

J is TRBJ2-5 and V is TRBV29-1; TRBD2 matches at 10 bases. The CDR3 is 15 residues long. Trimming cost V 6 bases and J 5 bases; bases outside gene matches: 12. Germline CDR1 reads SQVTM; CDR2 reads ANQGSEA. CDR3 coding DNA: TGCAGCGTCGTCTGGAAGCGGGGGGGATCGGAGACCCAGTACTTC. The encoded protein is CSVVWKRGGSETQYF.

The chain has TRBV6-1 and TRBJ2-1; D is tentatively TRBD1 or TRBD2 (5 bases each). The CDR3 contains 13 residues. V gave up 1 base and J gave up 15 bases, with 16 bases separating them. In germline, CDR1 is MNHNS, CDR2 SASEGT. The CDR3 DNA reads TGTGCCAGCAGTGAAGGGGGGACGAGGGATCCGTTCTTC. It encodes CASSEGGTRDPFF.

This sequence joins TRBV5-4 and TRBJ2-2, with D hard to call. The CDR3 consists of 16 residues. The V end lost 0 bases, the J end lost 3 bases, and 12 bases lay between the germline ends. Germline CDR1 SGHNT, CDR2 YYREEE (reference sequence). CDR3 DNA sequence: TGTGCCAGCAGCTTGGTGGGAAGGGATCACACCGGGGAGCTGTTTTTT. It codes for CASSLVGRDHTGELFF.

The genes are TRBV5-5 and TRBJ1-2; tentatively, D is TRBD1 (6 bases). The V and J ends lost 3 bases and 8 bases respectively, with 29 bases between them. The CDR3 is 18 residues long. Germline CDR1 SGHKS, CDR2 YYEKEE (reference sequence). The CDR3 bases are TGTGCCAGCAGCTCGCGACCGGGGGCTACAGGTGTCGGGTTGGGCTACACCTTC. This translates into CASSSRPGATGVGLGYTF.

The V call is TRBV10-1, the J call TRBJ1-1; tentatively, D is TRBD1 (5 bases). V lost 11 bases to trimming and J lost 4 bases, with 17 bases between them. The CDR3 extends over 13 amino acids. Per the germline V gene, CDR1 is WNHNN and CDR2 is SYGVQD (reference sequence). The CDR3 reads CAAGSRDGTEAFF. The CDR3 coding sequence is TGCGCCGCGGGGAGCAGGGACGGCACTGAAGCTTTCTTT.

This chain links TRBV30 with TRBJ2-7; unclear D gene. V was clipped by 2 bases and J by 3 bases, with 5 bases between them. From germline, CDR1 is GTSNPN and CDR2 SVGIG (reference sequence). There are 11 residues in the CDR3. The DNA for the CDR3 is TGTGCCTGGAGTAACAACTACGAGCAGTACTTC. It yields the protein CAWSNNYEQYF.

The V gene is TRBV6-1, the J gene TRBJ2-3; D is undetermined. V was trimmed by 6 bases and J by 2 bases, leaving 15 bases between them. Germline V gene sequence: CDR1 MNHNS, CDR2 SASEGT. The CDR3 sequence is 15 residues long. The CDR3 here is CASRVRLPSTDTQYF. The CDR3 DNA reads TGTGCCAGCAGAGTACGGCTACCATCCACAGATACGCAGTATTTT.

The rearrangement uses TRBV5-4 and TRBJ2-5; D is unresolved. The V and J ends lost 0 bases and 2 bases respectively, with 11 bases between them. Germline V gene sequence: CDR1 SGHNT, CDR2 YYREEE (reference sequence). This CDR3 comprises 15 residues. The CDR3, as DNA: TGTGCCAGCAGCTTGGTGCTGGGCGCACAAGAGACCCAGTACTTC. Its translation: CASSLVLGAQETQYF.

In nucleotides, the CDR3 is TGTGCCAGCAGCCAAAGTGAGACCCAGTACTTC. As protein: CASSQSETQYF. V is TRBV14 and J is TRBJ2-5; D is undetermined. There are 11 residues in the CDR3. Deletions cut 2 bases from V and 5 bases from J, with 3 bases between. CDR1 is SGHDN and CDR2 is FVKESK in the germline V gene.

V usage is TRBV2 and J usage is TRBJ1-5, with D hard to call. The V end lost 6 bases, the J end lost 0 bases, and 9 bases lay between the germline ends. The CDR3 has 14 amino acids. Germline assignment: CDR1 SNHLY and CDR2 FYNNEI. The CDR3 DNA reads TGTGCCAGCAGCTATGTTTATAGCAATCAGCCCCAGCATTTT. It yields the protein CASSYVYSNQPQHF.

In its sample, this clone was seen a few times. The J gene is TRBJ1-6, the V gene TRBV11-2; D gene ambiguous. V was clipped by 0 bases and J by 10 bases, with 4 bases between them. Germline CDR1 and CDR2: SGHAT and FQNNGV. This CDR3 comprises 12 residues. CDR3 sequence: CASSLERSPLHF. CDR3 nucleotides: TGTGCCAGCAGCTTAGAGAGATCACCCCTCCACTTT.

Points on this clone: The same CDR3 arises from other DNA sequences in this sample as well. The chain links TRBV19 to TRBJ1-5; TRBD1 aligns across 8 bases. V lost 7 bases to trimming and J lost 6 bases; unmatched junction nucleotides: 5. This CDR3 is built from 13 residues. The germline V gene has CDR1 LNHDA and CDR2 SQIVND (reference sequence). CDR3 sequence reads: CASNPGGFQPQHF. The CDR3 nucleotides read TGTGCCAGTAACCCAGGGGGCTTTCAGCCCCAGCATTTT.

As regards this clone: Its ends do not fully match the called genes, so a read error is possible. V is TRBV14 and J is TRBJ2-7, with 9 bases aligning to TRBD2. In germline, CDR1 is SGHDN, CDR2 FVKESK. The CDR3 runs to 15 residues. CDR3: CTSSRSAGGPYEQYF. The CDR3 coding sequence is TGTACCAGCAGCCGTTCGGCGGGGGGGCCCTACGAGCAGTACTTC. Drawing the rest from reference TRBV14 and TRBJ2-7, the complete variable domain is EAGVTQFPSHSVIEKGQTVTLRCDPISGHDNLYWYRRVMGKEIKFLLHFVKESKQDESGMPNNRFLAERTGGTYSTLKVQPAELEDSGVYFCTSSRSAGGPYEQYFGPGTRLTVT.

V and J are TRBV5-5 and TRBJ1-2; weak D call: TRBD1 (6 bases). The CDR3 totals 14 residues. Germline V CDR1 and CDR2: SGHKS, YYEKEE (reference sequence). V was pared by 2 bases and J by 3 bases, with 11 bases between. DNA for the CDR3: TGTGCCAGCAGCTTTGGCAGGGGTGACTATGGCTACACCTTC. The encoded protein is CASSFGRGDYGYTF.

The V gene is TRBV29-1, the J gene TRBJ1-1; 7 positions agree with TRBD1. The V segment lost 6 bases and the J segment 0 bases; nucleotides outside the gene matches: 4. The CDR3 runs to 13 residues. Germline CDR1 SQVTM, CDR2 ANQGSEA. CDR3 nucleotides: TGCAGCGTGACAGGGCGTATGAACACTGAAGCTTTCTTT. Translated: CSVTGRMNTEAFF. Complete variable domain (other parts from reference TRBV29-1 and TRBJ1-1): SAVISQKPSRDICQRGTSLTIQCQVDSQVTMMFWYRQQPGQSLTLIATANQGSEATYESGFVIDKFPISRPNLTFSTLTVSNMSPEDSSIYLCSVTGRMNTEAFFGQGTRLTVV.

The V call is TRBV27, the J call TRBJ2-5; TRBD2 agrees at 7 bases. The CDR3 has 14 amino acids. The V gene end was trimmed by 5 bases and the J gene end by 5 bases; junction bases not matched to a gene: 8. CDR1 and CDR2 from the germline V gene are MNHEY and SMNVEV (reference sequence). CDR3 in amino acids: CASSRGLGWETQYF. The CDR3 DNA follows: TGTGCCAGCAGTCGTGGACTAGGCTGGGAGACCCAGTACTTC.

The J gene is TRBJ1-2, the V gene TRBV6-5; 8 nucleotides align to TRBD1. Germline V CDR1 and CDR2: MNHEY, SVGAGI. The V and J ends lost 7 bases and 6 bases, in that order; junction bases with no gene match: 13. This CDR3 comprises 15 residues. CDR3 region: CASIRRAGGANGYTF. The CDR3 DNA reads TGTGCCAGCATCCGACGAGCAGGGGGCGCGAATGGCTACACCTTC.